The rows below give T cell receptor beta chains drawn from one sample of a study of shared clonotypes between healthy human individuals. TCRdb keeps only in-frame clones here, not all; method: immunoSEQ multiplex PCR. The data hold about 820,000 clones, with 85% to 95% observed a single time. Sequencing was done on a sample of naive CD8+ T cells sorted from blood. The receptors derive from a man aged 25 to 40 in good health. The CDR3 runs from the conserved cysteine through the conserved F or W. A D gene is named only where the DNA matches it firmly. Clone size is stated in some rows and not others, as once, few, many or a class when expanded.

v_gene,abundance,d_gene,j_gene,CDR3aa,CDR3nt
TRBV7-9,NA,NA,TRBJ2-5,CASSSLGSGQETQYF,TGTGCCAGCAGCTCACTTGGGTCAGGCCAAGAGACCCAGTACTTC
TRBV7-2,NA,NA,TRBJ2-5,CASSHRWGIQETQYF,TGTGCCAGCAGCCACCGGTGGGGGATCCAAGAGACCCAGTACTTC
TRBV27,NA,NA,TRBJ2-7,CASSLQGLAGLYEQYF,TGTGCCAGCAGTCTACAGGGCCTCGCTGGACTATACGAGCAGTACTTC
TRBV29-1,NA,NA,TRBJ2-2,CSVDWGKGDTGELFF,TGCAGCGTTGACTGGGGAAAGGGGGACACCGGGGAGCTGTTTTTT
TRBV2,NA,NA,TRBJ2-2,CASSLVSGELFF,TGTGCCAGCAGCCTCGTCTCCGGGGAGCTGTTTTTT
TRBV13,few,NA,TRBJ1-2,CASSLAGENDYTF,TGTGCCAGCAGCTTAGCGGGGGAAAATGACTACACCTTC
TRBV7-9,few,TRBD1,TRBJ2-7,CASSPPGTGHYEQYF,TGTGCCAGCAGCCCCCCTGGGACAGGGCACTACGAGCAGTACTTC
TRBV14,NA,NA,TRBJ1-4,CASRPQGPNEKLFF,TGTGCCAGCAGGCCCCAGGGGCCGAATGAAAAACTGTTTTTT
TRBV7-9,NA,TRBD2,TRBJ2-1,CASRPGVQGGRYNEQFF,TGTGCCAGCAGACCCGGGGTCCAGGGAGGGCGCTACAATGAGCAGTTCTTC
TRBV7-2,NA,NA,TRBJ2-1,CASSLVPGESSEQFF,TGTGCCAGCAGCTTAGTGCCAGGGGAGTCGAGTGAGCAGTTCTTC
TRBV7-8,NA,NA,TRBJ2-7,CASSFELTSPMYEQYF,TGTGCCAGCAGCTTCGAACTCACTAGTCCCATGTACGAGCAGTACTTC
TRBV27,NA,NA,TRBJ2-1,CASGERTWDEQFF,TGTGCCAGCGGGGAAAGGACGTGGGATGAGCAGTTCTTC
TRBV5-5,NA,NA,TRBJ1-2,CASSFRDGHYGYTF,TGTGCCAGCAGCTTCCGGGACGGGCACTATGGCTACACCTTC
TRBV5-4,NA,NA,TRBJ2-3,CASAVGTSYTDTQYF,TGTGCCAGCGCGGTAGGGACATCCTACACAGATACGCAGTATTTT
TRBV7-2,NA,TRBD1,TRBJ2-1,CASSSGTGNFF,TGTGCCAGCAGCTCCGGGACAGGGAATTTCTTC
TRBV11-2,NA,NA,TRBJ2-7,CASTQNIGASDGSYEQYF,TGTGCCAGCACCCAAAATATTGGGGCGTCGGACGGAAGCTACGAGCAGTACTTC
TRBV14,NA,TRBD2,TRBJ2-7,CASSQDLAGVSEQYF,TGTGCCAGCAGCCAAGACCTAGCGGGAGTTAGCGAGCAGTACTTC
TRBV11-3,NA,TRBD1,TRBJ2-7,CASSLEQGGGAYEQYF,TGTGCCAGCAGCTTAGAACAGGGGGGAGGTGCCTACGAGCAGTACTTC
TRBV7-3,NA,TRBD2,TRBJ2-2,CASSPEGLGVRAGELFF,TGTGCCAGCAGCCCAGAGGGACTAGGAGTGAGGGCCGGGGAGCTGTTTTTT
TRBV7-9,NA,TRBD2,TRBJ2-7,CASSPRTSGYGEQYF,TGTGCCAGCAGCCCGCGGACTAGCGGGTACGGCGAGCAGTACTTC
TRBV4-1,NA,NA,TRBJ2-7,CASSQAHSPSYEQYF,TGCGCCAGCAGCCAAGCGCACTCACCCAGTTACGAGCAGTACTTC
TRBV7-6,few,TRBD2,TRBJ2-2,CASSLTGTSGEETGELFF,TGTGCCAGCAGCCTAACCGGGACTAGCGGGGAAGAGACCGGGGAGCTGTTTTTT
TRBV28,few,NA,TRBJ2-1,CASDGLEGYNEQFF,TGTGCCAGCGACGGATTAGAGGGGTACAATGAGCAGTTCTTC
TRBV7-9,NA,TRBD2,TRBJ2-1,CASRLPGAGEYNEQFF,TGTGCCAGCAGACTTCCGGGAGCGGGAGAGTACAATGAGCAGTTCTTC
TRBV6-5,NA,NA,TRBJ2-2,CASRYYGGTGELFF,TGTGCCAGCAGATATTATGGGGGCACCGGGGAGCTGTTTTTT
TRBV29-1,NA,NA,TRBJ2-2,CSVVSTGRNTGELFF,TGCAGCGTTGTCTCGACAGGTAGAAACACCGGGGAGCTGTTTTTT
TRBV10-2,NA,TRBD1,TRBJ2-7,CASSTDRVYEQYF,TGCGCCAGCAGTACGGACAGGGTCTACGAGCAGTACTTC